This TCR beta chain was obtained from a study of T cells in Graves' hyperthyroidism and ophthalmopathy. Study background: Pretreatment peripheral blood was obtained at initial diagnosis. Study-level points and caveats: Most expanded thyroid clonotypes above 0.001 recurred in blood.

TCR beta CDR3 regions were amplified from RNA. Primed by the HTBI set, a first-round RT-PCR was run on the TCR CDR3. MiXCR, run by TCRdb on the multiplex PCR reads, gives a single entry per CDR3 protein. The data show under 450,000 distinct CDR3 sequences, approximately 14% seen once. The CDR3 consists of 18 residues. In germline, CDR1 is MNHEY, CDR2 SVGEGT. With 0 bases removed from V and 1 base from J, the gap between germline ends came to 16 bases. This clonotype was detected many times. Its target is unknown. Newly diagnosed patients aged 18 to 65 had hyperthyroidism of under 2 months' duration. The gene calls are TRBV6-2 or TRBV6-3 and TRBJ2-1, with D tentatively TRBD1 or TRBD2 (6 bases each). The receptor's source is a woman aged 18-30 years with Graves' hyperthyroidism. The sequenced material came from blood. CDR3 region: CASSYSQRGEPSYNEQFF. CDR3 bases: TGTGCCAGCAGTTACTCCCAAAGGGGGGAACCTTCCTACAATGAGCAGTTCTTC.